This TCR beta chain was recovered during a study of OX40 agonist ivuxolimab in advanced cancers. At the level of the study: Cancers in dose escalation were hepatocellular, melanoma, renal cell and head and neck. Study-wide findings and caveats: With doses of 0.1 to 3.0 mg/kg, CD4+ and CD8+ blood T cells had undergone clonal expansion by week 6. Nonresponders included some who also had low normalized T-cell clonal expansion.

Concerning this clone itself: Its antigen is currently unknown.

Germline values: CDR1 MNHNY, CDR2 SVGAGI (reference sequence). The CDR3 contains 14 residues. Trimming cost V 4 bases and J 7 bases; bases outside gene matches: 7. Sequencing was performed with immunoSEQ multiplex PCR; in TCRdb, only in-frame clones are kept and a portion is missing. The table includes 55,000 to 65,000 clones, about 90% detected once. The TCR sequence derives from an adult with an advanced solid tumor such as melanoma, head and neck, liver or kidney cancer. The gene calls are TRBV6-6 and TRBJ2-7; 10 nucleotides match TRBD2. The starting material was CD4+ or CD8+ T cells sorted from blood, obtained in a trial of the OX40 agonist ivuxolimab. Written as DNA, the CDR3 is TGTGCCAGCAGTTTTGGGACTAGCGTAAGGGAGCAGTACTTC. Amino acid sequence: CASSFGTSVREQYF.